These 23 T cell receptor beta chains were all obtained from the same sample, sequenced in a study of beta chain features in type 1 diabetes. All of the isolated RNA was reverse transcribed, so expressed TCRB transcripts were sequenced. Generated by immunoSEQ multiplex PCR, the TCRdb table keeps only in-frame clones and is missing some. The profile shows 240,000 or so clones, 25% to 35% of them singletons. Sequencing was done on a sample of central memory CD4+ T cells from blood. These receptors were obtained from a man aged 25-45 years in good health.

A few counts support this clone. J is TRBJ2-3 and V is TRBV7-2, with D tentatively TRBD1 (6 bases). The CDR3 length is 16 residues. CDR1 and CDR2 (germline): SGHTA, FQGNSA. V was shortened by 4 bases and J by 0 bases, with 14 bases between the two germline ends. The CDR3 protein is CASSSPQGPSTDTQYF. CDR3 DNA sequence: TGTGCCAGCAGCTCGCCACAGGGACCTAGCACAGATACGCAGTATTTT.

The chain couples TRBV7-2 to TRBJ2-5, with 10 nucleotides matching TRBD2. V gave up 4 bases and J gave up 0 bases; unmatched junction bases: 8. This CDR3 has 17 amino acids. CDR1 and CDR2 (germline): SGHTA, FQGNSA. The CDR3, as DNA: TGTGCCAGCAGCTGGCGATTGACTAGCGGGTACCAAGAGACCCAGTACTTC. It yields the protein CASSWRLTSGYQETQYF.

The chain combines TRBV7-9 with TRBJ2-6; D is unresolved. Germline CDR1 reads SEHNR; CDR2 reads FQNEAQ (reference sequence). Trimming took off 5 bases at V and 0 bases at J, with 8 bases between the two ends. The CDR3 covers 15 residues. CDR3 coding DNA: TGTGCCAGCAGCCAGTCGGGCTCTGGGGCCAACGTCCTGACTTTC. Protein sequence: CASSQSGSGANVLTF.

J is TRBJ2-3 and V is TRBV27; 9 nucleotides agree with TRBD2. V dropped 5 bases and J dropped 3; count of bases not matched to a gene: 12. The CDR3 has 17 amino acids. From germline, CDR1 is MNHEY and CDR2 SMNVEV (reference sequence). This CDR3 reads CASSLETSGMRTDTQYF. The DNA of the CDR3 is TGTGCCAGCAGTCTAGAGACTAGCGGAATGAGAACAGATACGCAGTATTTT.

The chain recombines TRBV29-1 with TRBJ2-3; the match to TRBD1 covers 8 bases. Germline CDR1 reads SQVTM; CDR2 reads ANQGSEA. CDR3 length: 13 residues. V shed 7 bases and J 1 base; nucleotides not matched to a gene: 4. CDR3 amino acids: CSAKQGGTDTQYF. The CDR3 region has the DNA TGCAGCGCTAAACAGGGGGGCACAGATACGCAGTATTTT.

The V and J genes are TRBV7-2 and TRBJ2-1, with 9 bases aligning to TRBD1. The CDR3 length is 17 residues. CDR1 and CDR2 from the germline V gene are SGHTA and FQGNSA. The J segment lost 0 bases and the V segment lost 2 bases, leaving 5 bases of the junction unmatched. The CDR3 sequence is CASSLRRGQGSYNEQFF. The CDR3 DNA reads as TGTGCCAGCAGCTTAAGGCGGGGACAGGGCTCCTACAATGAGCAGTTCTTC.

This clone came up a few times. In DNA form, the CDR3 reads TGTGCCAGCAGTGTGGCAAGGAACACTGAAGCTTTCTTT. Translating it yields CASSVARNTEAFF. This chain links TRBV2 with TRBJ1-1; D call uncertain. This CDR3 spans 13 amino acids. V dropped 4 bases and J dropped 1 base, with 7 bases sitting between them. Germline V gives CDR1 SNHLY, CDR2 FYNNEI.

CDR3: CASRPDSFENEQFF. CDR3 sequence (DNA): TGTGCCAGCAGACCGGACTCATTCGAGAATGAGCAGTTCTTC. The V and J genes are TRBV5-4 and TRBJ2-1, with D maybe TRBD2 (5 bases). The CDR3 is 14 amino acids. V was pared by 5 bases and J by 7 bases, with 16 bases between. Germline CDR1 SGHNT, CDR2 YYREEE (reference sequence).

About this clone itself: At one of its ends the junction is not consistent with the germline gene, which may arise from a read error. The chain couples TRBV5-6 to TRBJ1-2; D is perhaps TRBD1 (5 bases). The CDR3 sequence is 11 residues long. From germline, CDR1 is SGHDT and CDR2 YYEEEE. The CDR3 loop is CASSRQTQESF. The CDR3 bases are TGTGCCAGCAGCCGACAGACACAGGAGTCCTTC.

This clone was counted between two and nine times. The chain employs TRBV5-6 and TRBJ2-7, with D hard to call. Deletions cut 4 bases from V and 5 bases from J, with 19 bases between. The CDR3 sequence is 15 residues long. CDR1 and CDR2 (germline): SGHDT, YYEEEE. CDR3 amino acids: CASSPTGDGDDEQYF. The CDR3 nucleotides read TGTGCCAGCAGCCCAACGGGCGATGGAGACGACGAGCAGTACTTC.

This clone was seen only once. The chain recombines TRBV7-2 with TRBJ2-3, with TRBD2 matching over 9 bases. Germline CDR1 reads SGHTA; CDR2 reads FQGNSA. The CDR3 has 18 residues. The V gene end was trimmed by 1 base and the J gene end by 6 bases; junction bases not matched to a gene: 14. CDR3 loop: CASSLVGRSGSKADTQYF. DNA for the CDR3: TGTGCCAGCAGCTTAGTCGGTCGTAGCGGGAGTAAGGCGGATACGCAGTATTTT.

Comment on this clone: In the same sample, other DNA sequences code for this CDR3. This CDR3 is CASSLRGNQPQHF. The CDR3 DNA reads as TGTGCCAGCAGTTTAAGAGGGAATCAGCCCCAGCATTTT. This chain links TRBV27 with TRBJ1-5; D gene uncertain. The ends were cut back, 2 bases at V and 4 bases at J, with 6 bases in the middle. Germline loops: CDR1 MNHEY, CDR2 SMNVEV (reference sequence). This CDR3 has 13 amino acids.

The V call is TRBV30, the J call TRBJ2-1; 7 nucleotides line up with TRBD2. CDR1 is GTSNPN and CDR2 is SVGIG in the germline V gene (reference sequence). V gave up 4 bases and J gave up 0 bases; unmatched junction bases: 3. The CDR3 runs to 14 residues. The CDR3 nucleotides are TGTGCCTGGACCCGGACTAGCTCCTACAATGAGCAGTTCTTC. Translation: CAWTRTSSYNEQFF.

The rearrangement links TRBV9 to TRBJ2-7, with 10 bases matching TRBD1. Germline lookup yields CDR1 SGDLS and CDR2 YYNGEE. J was trimmed by 6 bases and V by 0 bases; bases with no gene match: 9. This CDR3 spans 16 amino acids. The CDR3 loop reads CASSVAGTGALGEQYF. In DNA, the CDR3 is TGTGCCAGCAGCGTAGCAGGGACAGGGGCCTTAGGCGAGCAGTACTTC.

The sample holds a few counts of this clone. V gene TRBV4-1 combines with J gene TRBJ1-5; D is unresolved. V lost 1 base and J 1 base, leaving 14 bases between the germline ends. The CDR3 length is 17 residues. Germline values: CDR1 MGHRA, CDR2 YSYEKL. The CDR3 spells CASSQVRGSTSNQPQHF. The CDR3 nucleotides read TGCGCCAGCAGCCAAGTTCGAGGCAGCACAAGCAATCAGCCCCAGCATTTT.

The genes are TRBV6-5 and TRBJ1-5; 8 positions agree with TRBD1. Germline V gene lookup returns CDR1 MNHEY and CDR2 SVGAGI. The V gene end was trimmed by 6 bases and the J gene end by 3 bases; junction bases not matched to a gene: 1. This CDR3 has 13 amino acids. The CDR3 here is CASRDRDNQPQHF. In nucleotides, the CDR3 is TGTGCCAGCAGGGACAGGGACAATCAGCCCCAGCATTTT.

V usage is TRBV30 and J usage is TRBJ1-4; TRBD1 aligns across 10 bases. The CDR3 spans 15 residues. V gave up 4 bases and J gave up 5 bases; unmatched junction bases: 7. Germline V gene data show CDR1 as GTSNPN and CDR2 as SVGIG (reference sequence). The CDR3 sequence: CAWTAGDRGNEKLFF. Here the CDR3 DNA reads TGTGCCTGGACTGCTGGGGACAGGGGAAATGAAAAACTGTTTTTT.

The chain recombines TRBV7-2 with TRBJ2-5; 8 nucleotides align to TRBD1. The last part of the DNA fits TRBJ2-7 better; the J call may be wrong. CDR3 length: 16 amino acids. The germline gives CDR1 SGHTA, CDR2 FQGNSA. The CDR3 bases are TGTGCCAGCAGCTTAGCGTGGACAGGGACTTACTACGAGCAGTACTTC. The encoded protein is CASSLAWTGTYYEQYF.

This chain links TRBV9 with TRBJ1-1, with TRBD1 identical over 8 bases. CDR1 and CDR2 from the germline V gene are SGDLS and YYNGEE. V lost 2 bases and J lost 0; bases outside the gene matches: 6. CDR3 size: 16 residues. CDR3 amino acids: CASSVDRGTMNTEAFF. The DNA for the CDR3 is TGTGCCAGCAGCGTCGACAGGGGCACTATGAACACTGAAGCTTTCTTT.

This clone turned up a few times. V is TRBV6-1 and J is TRBJ2-1; D gene unclear. Germline CDR1 is MNHNS and CDR2 is SASEGT. V lost 2 bases and J 15 bases, leaving 17 bases between the germline ends. CDR3 length: 13 amino acids. The CDR3 coding sequence is TGTGCCAGCAGTGAATGGCGGTCCTCACGAACGTTCTTC. Amino acids: CASSEWRSSRTFF.

This clone was counted between two and nine times. The chain couples TRBV29-1 to TRBJ2-5, with D hard to call. Germline CDR1 SQVTM, CDR2 ANQGSEA. The CDR3 has 11 amino acids. V lost 6 bases, J lost 2 bases, and 7 bases lay in between. The CDR3 protein is CSVTVQETQYF. The CDR3 nucleotides are TGCAGCGTGACTGTACAAGAGACCCAGTACTTC. The variable domain in full, with the rest retrieved from reference TRBV29-1 and TRBJ2-5, is SAVISQKPSRDICQRGTSLTIQCQVDSQVTMMFWYRQQPGQSLTLIATANQGSEATYESGFVIDKFPISRPNLTFSTLTVSNMSPEDSSIYLCSVTVQETQYFGPGTRLLVL.

Comment on this clone: This sample also contains other DNA sequences that code for the same CDR3. The chain couples TRBV20-1 to TRBJ2-7; tentative D call: TRBD1 (5 bases). V was cut by 5 bases and J by 6 bases, with 11 bases left in between. The CDR3 spans 11 residues. Looked up from germline, CDR1 is DFQATT and CDR2 is SNEGSKA (reference sequence). The CDR3 coding sequence is TGCAGTGCTGGCCCGACAGCCGAGCAGTACTTC. This codes for CSAGPTAEQYF.

The chain joins TRBV2 to TRBJ1-5; D might be TRBD1 (6 bases). Germline V gene data show CDR1 as SNHLY and CDR2 as FYNNEI. The V and J ends lost 4 bases and 7 bases respectively, with 17 bases between them. The CDR3 contains 15 residues. The CDR3 loop reads CASSGGRGGDQPQHF. The CDR3 DNA follows: TGTGCCAGCAGTGGTGGCAGAGGGGGGGACCAGCCCCAGCATTTT.